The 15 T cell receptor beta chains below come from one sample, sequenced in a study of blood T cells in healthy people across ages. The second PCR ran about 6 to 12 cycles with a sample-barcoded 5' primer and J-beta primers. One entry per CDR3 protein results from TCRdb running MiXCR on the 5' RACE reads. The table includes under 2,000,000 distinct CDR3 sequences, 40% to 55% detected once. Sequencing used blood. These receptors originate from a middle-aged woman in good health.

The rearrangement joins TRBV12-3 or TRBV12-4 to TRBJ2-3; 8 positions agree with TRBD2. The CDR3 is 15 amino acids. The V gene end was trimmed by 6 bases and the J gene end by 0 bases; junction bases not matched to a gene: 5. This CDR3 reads CASRIQRESTDTQYF. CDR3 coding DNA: TGTGCCAGCAGAATCCAGCGGGAGAGCACAGATACGCAGTATTTT.

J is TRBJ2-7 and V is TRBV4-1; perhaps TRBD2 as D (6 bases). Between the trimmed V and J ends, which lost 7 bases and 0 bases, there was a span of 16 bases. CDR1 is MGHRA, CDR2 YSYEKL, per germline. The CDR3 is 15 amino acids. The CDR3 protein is CASTRGSGTSYEQYF. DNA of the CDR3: TGCGCCAGCACCCGAGGTAGCGGTACCTCCTACGAGCAGTACTTC.

The CDR3 nucleotides read TGTGCCAGCAGTTCGCTAGGGCGGGGCGAGCAGTACTTC. This codes for CASSSLGRGEQYF. The J gene is TRBJ2-7, the V gene TRBV6-5, with a possible D match to TRBD2 (6 bases). Trimming left V 4 bases short and J 6 bases short, with 13 bases between. This CDR3 contains 13 residues. Looked up from germline, CDR1 is MNHEY and CDR2 is SVGAGI.

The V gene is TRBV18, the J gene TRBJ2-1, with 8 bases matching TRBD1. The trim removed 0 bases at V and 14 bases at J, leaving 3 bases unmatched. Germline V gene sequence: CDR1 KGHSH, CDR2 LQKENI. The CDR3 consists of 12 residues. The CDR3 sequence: CASSPPDRVKFF. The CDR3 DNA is TGTGCCAGCTCACCACCGGACAGGGTTAAGTTCTTC.

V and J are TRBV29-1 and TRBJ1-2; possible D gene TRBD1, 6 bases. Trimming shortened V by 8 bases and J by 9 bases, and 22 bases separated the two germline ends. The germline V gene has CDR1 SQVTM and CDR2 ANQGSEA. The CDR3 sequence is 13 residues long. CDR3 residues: CSFREGGGTRYTF. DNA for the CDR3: TGCAGCTTTAGAGAAGGGGGGGGTACACGCTACACCTTC.

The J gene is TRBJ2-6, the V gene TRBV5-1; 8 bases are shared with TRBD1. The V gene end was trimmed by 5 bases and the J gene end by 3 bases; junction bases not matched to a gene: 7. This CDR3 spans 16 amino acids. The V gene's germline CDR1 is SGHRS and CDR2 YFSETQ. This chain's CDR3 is CASRDFTGGGANVLTF. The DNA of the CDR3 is TGCGCCAGCAGGGATTTTACAGGGGGTGGGGCCAACGTCCTGACTTTC. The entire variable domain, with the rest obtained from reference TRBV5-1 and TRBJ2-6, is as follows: KAGVTQTPRYLIKTRGQQVTLSCSPISGHRSVSWYQQTPGQGLQFLFEYFSETQRNKGNFPGRFSGRQFSNSRSEMNVSTLELGDSALYLCASRDFTGGGANVLTFGAGSRLTVL.

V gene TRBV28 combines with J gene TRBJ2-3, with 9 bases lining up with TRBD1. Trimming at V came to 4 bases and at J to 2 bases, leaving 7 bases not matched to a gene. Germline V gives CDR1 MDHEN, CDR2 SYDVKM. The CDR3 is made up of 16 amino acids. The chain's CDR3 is CASSYPGTGYTDTQYF. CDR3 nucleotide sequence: TGTGCCAGCAGTTACCCCGGGACAGGGTACACAGATACGCAGTATTTT.

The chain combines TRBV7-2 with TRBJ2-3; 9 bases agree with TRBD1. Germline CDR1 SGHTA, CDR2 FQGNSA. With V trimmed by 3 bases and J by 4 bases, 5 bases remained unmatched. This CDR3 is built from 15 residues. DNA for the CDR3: TGTGCCAGCAGCTTCGACAGGGGGGAGGCAGATACGCAGTATTTT. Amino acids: CASSFDRGEADTQYF.

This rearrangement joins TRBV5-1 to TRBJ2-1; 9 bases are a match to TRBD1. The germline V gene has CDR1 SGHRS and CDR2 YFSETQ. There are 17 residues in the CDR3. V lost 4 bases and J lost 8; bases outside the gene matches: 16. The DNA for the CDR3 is TGCGCCAGCAGCCGTAACGCGGGGACAGGGATAGGGGATGAGCAGTTCTTC. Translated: CASSRNAGTGIGDEQFF.

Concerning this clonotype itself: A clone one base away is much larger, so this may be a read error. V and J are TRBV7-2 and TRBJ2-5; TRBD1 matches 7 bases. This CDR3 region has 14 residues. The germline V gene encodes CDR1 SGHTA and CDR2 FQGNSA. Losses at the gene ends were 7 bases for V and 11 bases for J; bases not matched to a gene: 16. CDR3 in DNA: TGTGCCAGCAAGGGACAGAAGGCCTACAATGAGCAGTACTTC. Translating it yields CASKGQKAYNEQYF.

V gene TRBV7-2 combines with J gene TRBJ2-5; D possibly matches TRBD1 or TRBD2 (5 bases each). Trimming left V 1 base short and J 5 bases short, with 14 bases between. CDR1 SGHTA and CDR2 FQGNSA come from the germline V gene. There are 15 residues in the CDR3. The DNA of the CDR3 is TGTGCCAGCAGCTTAGTGGTGGGGGTGGGGGAGACCCAGTACTTC. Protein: CASSLVVGVGETQYF.

The CDR3 DNA reads TGTGCCAGCAGCTTAGGCGCGACAGGGTCAAACTACGAGCAGTACTTC. Translated: CASSLGATGSNYEQYF. The rearrangement uses TRBV7-2 and TRBJ2-5; TRBD1 agrees at 7 bases. The DNA end lines up better with TRBJ2-7; the J call may be wrong. This CDR3 has 16 amino acids. Germline CDR1 SGHTA, CDR2 FQGNSA.

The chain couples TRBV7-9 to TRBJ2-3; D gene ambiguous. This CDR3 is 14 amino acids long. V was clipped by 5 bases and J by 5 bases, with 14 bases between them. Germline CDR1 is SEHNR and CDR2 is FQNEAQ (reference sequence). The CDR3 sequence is CASSPRVARDTQYF. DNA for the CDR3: TGTGCCAGCAGCCCGCGAGTAGCTAGAGATACGCAGTATTTT.

The CDR3 protein is CASSLRAYEQFF. CDR3 bases: TGTGCCAGCAGCTTAAGAGCATATGAGCAGTTCTTC. V and J are TRBV7-2 and TRBJ2-1; D uncertain. CDR3 size: 12 residues. The germline V gene has CDR1 SGHTA and CDR2 FQGNSA. Deletions cut 2 bases from V and 8 bases from J, with 7 bases between.

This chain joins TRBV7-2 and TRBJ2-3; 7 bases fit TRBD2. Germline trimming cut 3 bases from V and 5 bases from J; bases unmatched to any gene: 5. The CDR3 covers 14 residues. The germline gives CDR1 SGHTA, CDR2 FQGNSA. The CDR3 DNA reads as TGTGCCAGCAGCTTCGGACCGGGGGGAGATACGCAGTATTTT. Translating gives CASSFGPGGDTQYF.